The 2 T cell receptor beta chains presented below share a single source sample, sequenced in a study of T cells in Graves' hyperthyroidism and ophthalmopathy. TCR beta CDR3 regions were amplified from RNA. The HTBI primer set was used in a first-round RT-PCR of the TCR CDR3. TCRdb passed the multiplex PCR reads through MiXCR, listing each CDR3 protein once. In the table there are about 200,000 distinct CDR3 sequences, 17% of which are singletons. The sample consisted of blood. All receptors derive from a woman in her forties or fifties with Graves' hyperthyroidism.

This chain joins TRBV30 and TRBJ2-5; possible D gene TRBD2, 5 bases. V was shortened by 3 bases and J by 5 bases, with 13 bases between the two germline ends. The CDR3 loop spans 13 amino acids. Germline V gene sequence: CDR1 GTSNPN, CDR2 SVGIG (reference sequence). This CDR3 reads CAWSQLVSETQYF. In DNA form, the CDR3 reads TGTGCCTGGAGCCAACTAGTCTCGGAGACCCAGTACTTC.

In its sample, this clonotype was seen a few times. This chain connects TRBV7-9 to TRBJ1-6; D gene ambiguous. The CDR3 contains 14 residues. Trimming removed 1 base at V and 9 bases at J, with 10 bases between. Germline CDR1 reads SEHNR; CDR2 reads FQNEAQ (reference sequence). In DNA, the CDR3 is TGTGCCAGCAGCTTAGTACCAGATATTTCACCCCTCCACTTT. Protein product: CASSLVPDISPLHF. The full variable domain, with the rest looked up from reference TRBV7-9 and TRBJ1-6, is DTGVSQNPRHKITKRGQNVTFRCDPISEHNRLYWYRQTLGQGPEFLTYFQNEAQLEKSRLLSDRFSAERPKGSFSTLEIQRTEQGDSAMYLCASSLVPDISPLHFGNGTRLTVT.